This T cell receptor (beta chain) emerged from a study of blood T cell repertoires in COVID-19. Study context: PBMCs, B-cell-depleted T cells, or T cells provided the cDNA or gDNA that made up the material.

Germline V gene sequence: CDR1 SEHNR, CDR2 FQNEAQ (reference sequence). V was pared by 1 base and J by 4 bases, with 6 bases of the junction left unmatched. The CDR3 is 16 amino acids. Some clones are missing from TCRdb's copy, which holds only in-frame ones; the method was immunoSEQ multiplex PCR. The sample records 150,000 to 200,000 clones, 70% to 90% being singletons. This chain connects TRBV7-9 to TRBJ1-2; 10 nucleotides match TRBD1. The sequencing sample was made of PBMCs or T cells enriched from blood (not recorded which). The receptor comes from a woman in her 50s who had recovered from COVID-19. CDR3 sequence reads: CASSLETGGSGYGYTF. CDR3 bases: TGTGCCAGCAGCTTAGAGACAGGGGGCTCGGGCTATGGCTACACCTTC.